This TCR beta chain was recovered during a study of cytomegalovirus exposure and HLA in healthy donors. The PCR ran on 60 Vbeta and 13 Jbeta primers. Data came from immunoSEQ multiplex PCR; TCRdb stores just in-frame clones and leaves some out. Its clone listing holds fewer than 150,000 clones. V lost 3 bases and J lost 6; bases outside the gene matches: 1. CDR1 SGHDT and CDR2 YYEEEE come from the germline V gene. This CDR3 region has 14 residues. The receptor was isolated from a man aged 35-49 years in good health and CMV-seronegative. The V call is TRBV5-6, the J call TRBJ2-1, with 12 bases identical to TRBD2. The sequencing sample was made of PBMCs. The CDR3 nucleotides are TGTGCCAGCAGCTCTAGCGGGGGGGCCAATGAGCAGTTCTTC. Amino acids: CASSSSGGANEQFF.